The TCR beta chain described here comes from a study of shared clonotypes between healthy human individuals. Whole-study findings and limits: A reduction in generation probabilities was seen for non-shared clonotypes relative to those shared by all four donors. Depth was large, yet rarefaction showed that sorted-subset sequencing was incomplete.

With V trimmed by 3 bases and J by 4 bases, 10 bases remained unmatched. CDR1 SGHTS and CDR2 YDEGEE come from the germline V gene. The CDR3 contains 16 residues. With regard to this clone: Its matching antigen is unknown.

On sorted subsets, replicate PCRs used approximately 190 ng DNA, or 25,000 to 35,000 T cell genomes. TCRdb's copy holds only in-frame clones and misses some; the assay was immunoSEQ multiplex PCR. This sample has 550,000 to 700,000 clones, with around four fifths found just once. Specimen: memory CD4+ T cells sorted from blood. Subset specified: CD45RA-negative fraction. The TCR originated in a woman aged 30 to 39 in good health. The V and J genes are TRBV5-8 and TRBJ2-1; 7 nucleotides match TRBD1. CDR3 amino acids: CASSSGQVVGYNEQFF. In DNA form, the CDR3 reads TGTGCCAGCAGCTCCGGACAGGTTGTCGGGTACAATGAGCAGTTCTTC.